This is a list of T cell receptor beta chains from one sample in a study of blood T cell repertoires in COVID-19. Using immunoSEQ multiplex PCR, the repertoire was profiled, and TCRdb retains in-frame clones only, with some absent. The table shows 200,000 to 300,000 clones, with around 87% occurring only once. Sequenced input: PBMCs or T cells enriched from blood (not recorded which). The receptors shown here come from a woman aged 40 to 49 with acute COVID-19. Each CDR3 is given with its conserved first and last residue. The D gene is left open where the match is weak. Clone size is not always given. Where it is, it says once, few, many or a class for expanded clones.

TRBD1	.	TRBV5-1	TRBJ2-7	CASSLDGQGTYEQYF	TGCGCCAGCAGCTTGGACGGACAGGGCACCTACGAGCAGTACTTC
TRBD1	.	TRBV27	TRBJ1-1	CASSPHRGNTEAFF	TGTGCCAGCAGTCCCCACAGGGGGAACACTGAAGCTTTCTTT
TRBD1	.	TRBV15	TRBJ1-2	CATQPGQTYYGYTF	TGTGCCACCCAGCCGGGACAGACATACTATGGCTACACCTTC
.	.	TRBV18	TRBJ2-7	CASSSRDFPGIGYEQYF	TGTGCCAGCTCATCGCGGGACTTCCCAGGCATTGGCTACGAGCAGTACTTC
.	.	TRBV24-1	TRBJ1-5	CATSDSKHQPQHF	TGTGCCACCAGTGATTCCAAGCATCAGCCCCAGCATTTT
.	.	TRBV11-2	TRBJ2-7	CASSLKGAYEQYF	TGTGCCAGCAGCTTAAAGGGGGCCTACGAGCAGTACTTC
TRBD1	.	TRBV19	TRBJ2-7	CASSMGTGGIYEQYF	TGTGCCAGTAGTATGGGGACAGGGGGCATTTACGAGCAGTACTTC
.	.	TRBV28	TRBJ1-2	CATSWSRGNYGYTF	TGTGCCACCTCCTGGTCGAGGGGGAATTATGGCTACACCTTC
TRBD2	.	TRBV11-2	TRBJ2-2	CASSMGLAVNTGELFF	TGTGCCAGCAGCATGGGACTAGCGGTAAACACCGGGGAGCTGTTTTTT
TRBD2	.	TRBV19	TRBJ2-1	CASSTWTSAYEQFF	TGTGCCAGTAGTACTTGGACTAGCGCATACGAGCAGTTCTTC
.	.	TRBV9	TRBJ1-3	CASSELQGIGNTIYF	TGTGCCAGCAGCGAGTTACAGGGAATCGGAAACACCATATATTTT
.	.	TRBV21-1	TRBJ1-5	CASSPKGRVHNQPQHF	TGTGCCAGCAGTCCGAAAGGGAGGGTGCACAATCAGCCCCAGCATTTT
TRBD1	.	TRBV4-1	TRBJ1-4	CASSQVAGGNEKLFF	TGCGCCAGCAGCCAAGTTGCAGGGGGAAATGAAAAACTGTTTTTT
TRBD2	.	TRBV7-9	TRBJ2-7	CASSLSTSGAYEQYF	TGTGCCAGCAGCCTGAGCACTAGCGGAGCCTACGAGCAGTACTTC
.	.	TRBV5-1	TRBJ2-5	CASSLGLDQETQYF	TGCGCCAGCAGCTTGGGGCTAGACCAAGAGACCCAGTACTTC
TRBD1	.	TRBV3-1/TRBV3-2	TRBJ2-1	CASSQTGRIANEQFF	TGTGCCAGCAGCCAGACAGGGCGCATCGCTAATGAGCAGTTCTTC
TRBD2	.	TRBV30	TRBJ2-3	CAWGSGRASDTQYF	TGTGCCTGGGGTAGCGGGAGGGCCTCAGATACGCAGTATTTT
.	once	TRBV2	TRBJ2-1	CASSEQPVFGEQFF	TGTGCCAGCAGTGAACAACCCGTATTCGGTGAGCAGTTCTTC
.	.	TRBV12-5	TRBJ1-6	CASGFGAGSAPLHF	TGTGCTAGTGGTTTTGGGGCAGGGTCCGCGCCCCTCCACTTT
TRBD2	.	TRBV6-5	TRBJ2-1	CASRGGLAGNEQFF	TGTGCCAGCAGGGGGGGACTAGCGGGAAATGAGCAGTTCTTC
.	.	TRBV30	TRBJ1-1	CAWESTEAFF	TGTGCCTGGGAGAGCACTGAAGCTTTCTTT
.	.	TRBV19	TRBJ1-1	CASSIPKWAGAEAFF	TGTGCCAGTAGTATACCCAAATGGGCGGGGGCTGAAGCTTTCTTT
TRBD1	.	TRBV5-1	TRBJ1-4	CASGTGGLANEKLFF	TGCGCCAGCGGGACAGGGGGCCTGGCTAATGAAAAACTGTTTTTT
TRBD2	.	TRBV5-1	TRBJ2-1	CASRDTMGLAYNEQFF	TGCGCCAGCCGGGACACGATGGGACTAGCCTACAATGAGCAGTTCTTC
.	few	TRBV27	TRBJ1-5	CASSFRDQPQHF	TGTGCCAGCAGTTTCAGGGATCAGCCCCAGCATTTT
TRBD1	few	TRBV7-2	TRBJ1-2	CASSFGTGRDGYTF	TGTGCCAGCAGCTTCGGGACAGGGAGAGATGGCTACACCTTC
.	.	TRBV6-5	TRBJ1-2	CASRSLYGYTF	TGTGCCAGCAGAAGCCTCTATGGCTACACCTTC